Shown below are 16 T cell receptor beta chains from a single sample sequenced in a study of Ad26.COV2.S vaccination and SARS-CoV-2 variants. Produced via immunoSEQ multiplex PCR; TCRdb's table is partial and in-frame only. The sample consists of about 350,000 clones, 70% to 90% of them appearing once. The treatment is: 19 received Ad26.COV2.S at low or high dose, single or two shots; 5 received placebo; per-sample allocation not given. The samples date from day 63 after the first vaccine or placebo injection. The sequencing used peripheral blood, collected in a trial of Ad26.COV2.S vaccine versus placebo. The source is a person between 18 and 65 years old who received the Ad26.COV2.S COVID-19 vaccine or a placebo.

This clone was seen a single time. V gene TRBV9 combines with J gene TRBJ2-3; D gene uncertain. The CDR3 contains 17 residues. The V and J ends lost 4 bases and 0 bases respectively, with 18 bases between them. CDR1 is SGDLS and CDR2 is YYNGEE in the germline V gene. The CDR3 DNA reads as TGTGCCAGCAGCCCCCCTGTGGGCGGCCCAAGCACAGATACGCAGTATTTT. Amino acid sequence: CASSPPVGGPSTDTQYF.

The chain recombines TRBV4-3 with TRBJ2-5; D gene unclear. This CDR3 is built from 15 residues. Germline assignment: CDR1 LGHNA and CDR2 YSLEER. V lost 4 bases, J lost 3 bases, and 15 bases lay in between. In DNA form, the CDR3 reads TGCGCCAGCAGCCGATTGAAATCTGGAAAAGAGACCCAGTACTTC. Translation gives CASSRLKSGKETQYF.

This CDR3 is CASSLADRRVASGVQETQYF. CDR3 nucleotide sequence: TGTGCCAGCAGCTTAGCAGATAGGCGGGTGGCTAGCGGGGTACAAGAGACCCAGTACTTC. V usage is TRBV7-2 and J usage is TRBJ2-5, with 9 bases fitting TRBD2. The CDR3 is made up of 20 amino acids. With 0 bases clipped from V and 2 bases from J, the junction kept 16 bases outside the gene matches. Germline V gene data show CDR1 as SGHTA and CDR2 as FQGNSA. Together with reference TRBV7-2 and TRBJ2-5, the CDR3 gives the full variable domain: GAGVSQSPSNKVTEKGKDVELRCDPISGHTALYWYRQSLGQGLEFLIYFQGNSAPDKSGLPSDRFSAERTGGSVSTLTIQRTQQEDSAVYLCASSLADRRVASGVQETQYFGPGTRLLVL.

The V call is TRBV18, the J call TRBJ2-3, with TRBD2 matching 12 bases. J lost 6 bases, V lost 0 bases, and 4 bases had no gene match. The germline V gene has CDR1 KGHSH and CDR2 LQKENI. The CDR3 loop spans 16 amino acids. The CDR3 DNA reads TGTGCCAGCTCACCACCGGGACTAGCGGGCCCGGATACGCAGTATTTT. It encodes CASSPPGLAGPDTQYF.

J is TRBJ1-1 and V is TRBV9, with D possibly TRBD1 on 6 matching bases. Trimming took 2 bases from V and 7 from J, leaving 12 bases between them. Germline V gene data show CDR1 as SGDLS and CDR2 as YYNGEE. This CDR3 is 13 amino acids long. The CDR3 reads CASSVQQGGEAFF. The CDR3, as DNA: TGTGCCAGCAGCGTTCAACAGGGTGGTGAAGCTTTCTTT.

This clone was picked up many times. The chain uses TRBV5-1 and TRBJ2-7; either TRBD1 or TRBD2 may fit D (6 bases each). The germline V gene has CDR1 SGHRS and CDR2 YFSETQ. CDR3 length: 12 residues. V dropped 1 base and J dropped 7 bases, with 9 bases sitting between them. The CDR3 DNA reads TGCGCCAGCAGCTTGCAGGGGAGGGAGCAGTACTTC. Translating it yields CASSLQGREQYF.

This clone has at least ten counts. The chain is built from TRBV7-6 and TRBJ2-2; D remains ambiguous. V was pared by 1 base and J by 7 bases, with 7 bases between. Germline V CDR1 and CDR2: SGHVS, FNYEAQ. The CDR3 consists of 13 residues. This CDR3 reads CASSLDNVGELFF. The CDR3, as DNA: TGTGCCAGCAGCTTAGATAACGTCGGGGAGCTGTTTTTT.

The J gene is TRBJ1-1, the V gene TRBV20-1, with D uncertain. The germline V and J ends were trimmed by 1 base and 6 bases, with 6 bases remaining between them. The CDR3 spans 11 residues. CDR1 is DFQATT and CDR2 is SNEGSKA in the germline V gene (reference sequence). CDR3 DNA: TGCAGTGCTAGAGCCCTACCTGAAGCTTTCTTT. This sequence encodes CSARALPEAFF.

CDR3 nucleotides: TGCGCCAGCAGCCCGGATAGCAATCAGCCCCAGCATTTT. Protein: CASSPDSNQPQHF. The chain joins TRBV5-1 to TRBJ1-5; D is unresolved. Trimming removed 4 bases at V and 0 bases at J, with 5 bases between. Germline V gives CDR1 SGHRS, CDR2 YFSETQ. This CDR3 comprises 13 residues.

This chain joins TRBV3-1 (or the pseudogene TRBV3-2) and TRBJ1-5; D is unresolved. CDR3 length equals 12 residues. CDR1 LGHDT and CDR2 YNNKEL come from the germline V gene (reference sequence). Trimming took 2 bases from V and 7 from J, leaving 6 bases between them. CDR3 nucleotide sequence: TGTGCCAGCAGCCAACCAGGACAGCCCCAGCATTTT. Its protein product is CASSQPGQPQHF.

The chain couples TRBV29-1 to TRBJ2-7; D remains unclear. Germline V lookup: CDR1 SQVTM, CDR2 ANQGSEA. The CDR3 runs to 13 residues. The V and J ends lost 3 bases and 5 bases respectively, with 14 bases between them. CDR3 sequence: CSVESAIQHEQYF. In nucleotides, the CDR3 is TGCAGCGTTGAGAGTGCCATACAGCACGAGCAGTACTTC.

V is TRBV2 and J is TRBJ1-1; unclear D gene. Per germline, CDR1 SNHLY and CDR2 FYNNEI. The CDR3 sequence is 14 residues long. Trimming removed 2 bases at V and 0 bases at J, with 7 bases between. CDR3 coding DNA: TGTGCCAGCAGTGAAATGCCAATGAACACTGAAGCTTTCTTT. Its translation is CASSEMPMNTEAFF.

The V gene is TRBV11-2, the J gene TRBJ2-5; D might be TRBD2 (6 bases). The CDR3 is made up of 15 amino acids. Germline V CDR1 and CDR2: SGHAT, FQNNGV. With 3 bases removed from V and 3 bases from J, the gap between germline ends came to 14 bases. The DNA of the CDR3 is TGTGCCAGCAGCTTGGGGACTCGGCTCAAAGAGACCCAGTACTTC. Translating it yields CASSLGTRLKETQYF.

This clone was detected only a few times. This sequence joins TRBV7-2 and TRBJ1-2; D not certain. Trimming removed 6 bases from V and 5 bases from J, with 13 bases in between. Germline CDR1 SGHTA, CDR2 FQGNSA. This CDR3 is built from 13 residues. Here the CDR3 reads CASRPDGGYGYTF. The CDR3 DNA follows: TGTGCCAGCAGGCCAGACGGAGGATATGGCTACACCTTC.

The chain joins TRBV3-1 (or the pseudogene TRBV3-2) to TRBJ2-7, with 9 bases lining up with TRBD2. The CDR3 has 17 residues. Germline V gene sequence: CDR1 LGHDT, CDR2 YNNKEL (reference sequence). V was pared by 4 bases and J by 5 bases, with 15 bases of the junction left unmatched. CDR3 DNA: TGTGCCAGCAGCCTGGGGGTCTGCGGGAGGGCCAGGGACGAGCAGTACTTC. The encoded protein is CASSLGVCGRARDEQYF.

This rearrangement joins TRBV10-3 to TRBJ2-3; D is uncertain. The CDR3 has 13 residues. V was pared by 7 bases and J by 2 bases, with 10 bases between. CDR1 is ENHRY, CDR2 SYGVKD, per germline. The CDR3 DNA reads as TGTGCCATCACCCCCTATATCACAGATACGCAGTATTTT. Translated: CAITPYITDTQYF.